These T cell receptor beta chains were read from a single sample in a study of cytomegalovirus exposure and HLA in healthy donors. Generated by immunoSEQ multiplex PCR, the TCRdb table keeps only in-frame clones and is missing some. Counted here are some 100,000 clones, about 77% occurring once; the ten biggest clones make up just under 4%. The sample comprised PBMCs. Source of these receptors: a woman in her 50s in good health and CMV-seropositive. CDR3s include the opening cysteine and the closing phenylalanine or tryptophan. D genes are given only for firm matches. Clone size appears in some rows only: once, few, many, or a class for an expanded clone.

TRBV19,.,TRBJ1-1,TRBD1,CASSILPQGLTEAFF,TGTGCCAGTAGTATTCTCCCACAGGGGTTAACTGAAGCTTTCTTT
TRBV11-1,once,TRBJ2-1,.,CASSSGVRSYNEQFF,TGTGCCAGCAGTTCGGGGGTCCGTTCCTACAATGAGCAGTTCTTC
TRBV7-9,.,TRBJ2-3,TRBD2,CASSFPGLAGGSTDTQYF,TGTGCCAGCAGCTTTCCGGGACTAGCGGGGGGGAGCACAGATACGCAGTATTTT
TRBV5-4,.,TRBJ2-7,TRBD1,CASSSGTGGYEQYF,TGTGCCAGCAGCTCAGGGACAGGGGGCTACGAGCAGTACTTC
TRBV5-4,few,TRBJ1-2,TRBD1,CASSLKQGAGGYTF,TGTGCCAGCAGCTTGAAACAGGGGGCGGGCGGCTACACCTTC
TRBV2,.,TRBJ2-7,TRBD1,CASTRDRDTYEQYF,TGTGCCAGCACCCGGGACAGGGATACCTACGAGCAGTACTTC
TRBV19,.,TRBJ2-7,TRBD1,CASSIPGQGAREQYF,TGTGCCAGTAGTATCCCGGGACAGGGGGCGCGGGAGCAGTACTTC
TRBV2,.,TRBJ2-5,.,CASRNSAGQETQYF,TGTGCCAGCAGAAACTCGGCGGGCCAAGAGACCCAGTACTTC
TRBV5-1,few,TRBJ2-7,.,CASSLQQGGYEQYF,TGCGCCAGCAGCTTGCAACAGGGCGGGTACGAGCAGTACTTC
TRBV12-5,.,TRBJ1-1,TRBD1,CASGWDSSMNTEAFF,TGTGCTAGTGGTTGGGACAGCTCAATGAACACTGAAGCTTTCTTT
TRBV2,once,TRBJ1-6,.,CASRAANSPLHF,TGTGCCAGCAGGGCGGCAAATTCACCCCTCCACTTT
TRBV2,.,TRBJ1-1,.,CASRANTEAFF,TGTGCCAGCAGAGCAAACACTGAAGCTTTCTTT
TRBV5-5,.,TRBJ1-1,.,CASSLTTPDGDTEAFF,TGTGCCAGCAGCTTAACCACCCCCGACGGAGACACTGAAGCTTTCTTT
TRBV6-8,few,TRBJ2-2,TRBD1,CASGFRTGNTGELFF,TGTGCCAGCGGTTTCCGGACAGGGAACACCGGGGAGCTGTTTTTT
TRBV5-4,.,TRBJ2-1,TRBD2,CASSANGLAGGTSYHNEQFF,TGTGCCAGCAGCGCAAACGGACTAGCGGGGGGCACCTCATACCACAATGAGCAGTTCTTC
TRBV13,.,TRBJ2-1,TRBD2,CASSLWTSGLDEQFF,TGTGCCAGCAGCTTATGGACTAGCGGTCTCGATGAGCAGTTCTTC
TRBV9,.,TRBJ1-1,.,CASSQGSRDTEAFF,TGTGCCAGCAGTCAAGGGAGTAGGGACACTGAAGCTTTCTTT
TRBV27,.,TRBJ1-4,.,CASSYQGTNEKLFF,TGTGCCAGCAGTTACCAGGGAACTAATGAAAAACTGTTTTTT
TRBV6-1,once,TRBJ2-3,TRBD2,CASSVSGGSDTQYF,TGTGCCAGCAGTGTTAGCGGGGGATCAGATACGCAGTATTTT
TRBV5-1,.,TRBJ1-2,.,CASSLARGGGYTF,TGCGCCAGCAGCCTGGCCCGGGGTGGCGGCTACACCTTC
TRBV25-1,.,TRBJ1-2,TRBD1,CASSAQNGQGEYGYTF,TGTGCCAGCAGTGCTCAGAATGGACAGGGGGAGTATGGCTACACCTTC
TRBV7-9,.,TRBJ2-3,TRBD2,CASSLGSSGSPNF,TGTGCCAGCAGCTTAGGCTCCAGCGGGAGCCCGAATTTT
TRBV19,.,TRBJ2-1,TRBD2,CASSIAGGSYNEQFF,TGTGCCAGTAGTATAGCGGGGGGCTCCTACAATGAGCAGTTCTTC
TRBV5-1,.,TRBJ1-5,TRBD1,CASSLPGQGAFSNQPQHF,TGCGCCAGCAGTTTACCGGGACAGGGGGCGTTTAGCAATCAGCCCCAGCATTTT
TRBV7-9,.,TRBJ1-5,.,CASSLAWGPNQPQHF,TGTGCCAGCAGCTTAGCGTGGGGGCCGAATCAGCCCCAGCATTTT
TRBV5-6,.,TRBJ1-5,.,CASSPSRGNQPQHF,TGTGCCAGCAGCCCGTCCCGGGGGAATCAGCCCCAGCATTTT
TRBV27,few,TRBJ1-2,TRBD1,CASSPGQGDYGYTF,TGTGCCAGCAGCCCTGGACAGGGCGACTATGGCTACACCTTC
TRBV5-1,once,TRBJ1-1,.,CASSFFGSKATEAFF,TGCGCCAGCAGCTTCTTCGGGAGCAAGGCCACTGAAGCTTTCTTT
TRBV19,once,TRBJ1-5,.,CASSTGIPGNQPQHF,TGTGCCAGTAGTACAGGGATCCCTGGCAATCAGCCCCAGCATTTT